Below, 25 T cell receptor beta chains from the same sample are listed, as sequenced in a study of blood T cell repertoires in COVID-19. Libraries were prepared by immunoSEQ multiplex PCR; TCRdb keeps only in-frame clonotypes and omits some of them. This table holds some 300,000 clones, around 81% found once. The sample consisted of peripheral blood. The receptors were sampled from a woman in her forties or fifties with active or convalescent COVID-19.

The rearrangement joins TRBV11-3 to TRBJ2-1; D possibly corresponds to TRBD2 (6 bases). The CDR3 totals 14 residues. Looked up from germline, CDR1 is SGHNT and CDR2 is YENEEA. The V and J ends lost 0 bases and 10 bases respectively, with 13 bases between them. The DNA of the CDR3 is TGTGCCAGCAGCTTAGATCCGTCACGGGGGGAGCAGTTCTTC. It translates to CASSLDPSRGEQFF.

The CDR3 spells CASSFSESTTF. The CDR3 DNA reads TGTGCCAGCAGCTTCTCGGAGAGTACGACCTTC. This chain joins TRBV7-9 and TRBJ1-2; no clear D. The ends were cut back, 3 bases at V and 14 bases at J, with 13 bases in the middle. Germline V gene sequence: CDR1 SEHNR, CDR2 FQNEAQ (reference sequence). CDR3 length equals 11 residues.

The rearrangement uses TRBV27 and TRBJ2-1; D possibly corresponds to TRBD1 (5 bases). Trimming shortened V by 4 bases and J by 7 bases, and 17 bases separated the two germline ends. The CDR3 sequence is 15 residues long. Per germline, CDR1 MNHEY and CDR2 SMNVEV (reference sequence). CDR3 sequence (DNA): TGTGCCAGCAGTTCCAGGGATCTCGCGAGAAATGAGCAGTTCTTC. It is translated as CASSSRDLARNEQFF.

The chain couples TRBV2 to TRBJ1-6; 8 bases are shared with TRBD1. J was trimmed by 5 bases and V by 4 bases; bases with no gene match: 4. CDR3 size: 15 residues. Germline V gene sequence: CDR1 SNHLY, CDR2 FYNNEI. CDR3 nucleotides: TGTGCCAGCAGTGGGCAGGGGGCCAATAATTCACCCCTCCACTTT. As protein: CASSGQGANNSPLHF.

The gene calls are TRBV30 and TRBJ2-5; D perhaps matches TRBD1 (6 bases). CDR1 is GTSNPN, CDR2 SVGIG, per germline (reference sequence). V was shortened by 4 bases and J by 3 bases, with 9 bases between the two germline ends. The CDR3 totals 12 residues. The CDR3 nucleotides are TGTGCCTGGACCAGGACAGAAGAGACCCAGTACTTC. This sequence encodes CAWTRTEETQYF. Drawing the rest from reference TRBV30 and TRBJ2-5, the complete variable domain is SQTIHQWPATLVQPVGSPLSLECTVEGTSNPNLYWYRQAAGRGLQLLFYSVGIGQISSEVPQNLSASRPQDRQFILSSKKLLLSDSGFYLCAWTRTEETQYFGPGTRLLVL.

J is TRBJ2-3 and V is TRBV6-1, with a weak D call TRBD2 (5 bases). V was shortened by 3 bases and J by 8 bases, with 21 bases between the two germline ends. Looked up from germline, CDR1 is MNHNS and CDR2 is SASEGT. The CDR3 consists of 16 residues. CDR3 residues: CASSDNTGTLEVTQYF. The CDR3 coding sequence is TGTGCCAGCAGTGATAATACGGGAACCCTGGAGGTTACGCAGTATTTT.

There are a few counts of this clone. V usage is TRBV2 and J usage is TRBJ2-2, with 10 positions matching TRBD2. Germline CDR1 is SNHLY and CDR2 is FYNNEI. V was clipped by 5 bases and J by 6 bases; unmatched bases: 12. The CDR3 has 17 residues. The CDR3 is CASSQRGAGGSAGELFF. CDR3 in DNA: TGTGCCAGCAGTCAGCGGGGAGCGGGAGGGTCCGCCGGGGAGCTGTTTTTT.

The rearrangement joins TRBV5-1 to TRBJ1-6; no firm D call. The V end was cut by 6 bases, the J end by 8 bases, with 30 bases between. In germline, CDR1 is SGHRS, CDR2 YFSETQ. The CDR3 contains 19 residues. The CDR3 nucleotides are TGCGCCAGCAAGTCTACCGTACAAGAGGGTGGAAAAATCGATTCACCCCTCCACTTT. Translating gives CASKSTVQEGGKIDSPLHF.

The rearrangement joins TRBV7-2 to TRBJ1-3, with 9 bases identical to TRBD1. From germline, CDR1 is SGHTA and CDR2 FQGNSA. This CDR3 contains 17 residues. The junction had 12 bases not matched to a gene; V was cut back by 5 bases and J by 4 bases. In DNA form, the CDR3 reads TGTGCCAGCAGCCCTTGGACCTCGGGACAGGGAGGAAACACCATATATTTT. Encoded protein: CASSPWTSGQGGNTIYF.

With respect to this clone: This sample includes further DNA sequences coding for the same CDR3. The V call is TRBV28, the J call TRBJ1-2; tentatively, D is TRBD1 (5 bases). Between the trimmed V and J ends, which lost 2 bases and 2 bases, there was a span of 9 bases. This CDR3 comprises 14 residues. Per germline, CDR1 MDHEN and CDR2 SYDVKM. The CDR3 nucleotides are TGTGCCAGCAGTTTAATGGGGGGAAACTATGGCTACACCTTC. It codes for CASSLMGGNYGYTF.

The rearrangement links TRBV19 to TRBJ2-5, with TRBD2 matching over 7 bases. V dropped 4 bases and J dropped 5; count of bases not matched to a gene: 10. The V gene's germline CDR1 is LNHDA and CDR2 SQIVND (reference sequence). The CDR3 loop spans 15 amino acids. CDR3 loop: CASSTGGIRRETQYF. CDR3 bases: TGTGCCAGTAGTACCGGGGGGATCAGGCGGGAGACCCAGTACTTC.

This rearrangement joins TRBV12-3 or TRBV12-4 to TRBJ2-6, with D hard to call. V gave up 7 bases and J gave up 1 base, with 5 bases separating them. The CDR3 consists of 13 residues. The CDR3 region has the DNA TGTGCCAGCATCAGTTCTGGGGCCAACGTCCTGACTTTC. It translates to CASISSGANVLTF.

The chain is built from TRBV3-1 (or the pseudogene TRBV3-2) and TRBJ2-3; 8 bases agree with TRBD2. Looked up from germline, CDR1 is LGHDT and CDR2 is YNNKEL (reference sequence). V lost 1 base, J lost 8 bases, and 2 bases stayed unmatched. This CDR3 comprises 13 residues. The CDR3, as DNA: TGTGCCAGCAGCCAAGGCCTAGCGGGTACGCAGTATTTT. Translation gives CASSQGLAGTQYF.

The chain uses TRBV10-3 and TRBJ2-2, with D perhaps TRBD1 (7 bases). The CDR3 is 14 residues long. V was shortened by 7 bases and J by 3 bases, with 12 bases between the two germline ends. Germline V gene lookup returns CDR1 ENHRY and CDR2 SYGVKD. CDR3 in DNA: TGTGCCATCAAAAGCAGGGGGGACACCGGGGAGCTGTTTTTT. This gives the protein CAIKSRGDTGELFF.

The CDR3 sequence is CASREGVVSGNTIYF. In DNA, the CDR3 is TGTGCCAGCAGGGAAGGGGTGGTCTCTGGAAACACCATATATTTT. The chain recombines TRBV28 with TRBJ1-3, with TRBD1 as a possible D gene (5 bases). Trimming took 6 bases from V and 0 from J, leaving 12 bases between them. The CDR3 sequence is 15 residues long. Per germline, CDR1 MDHEN and CDR2 SYDVKM.

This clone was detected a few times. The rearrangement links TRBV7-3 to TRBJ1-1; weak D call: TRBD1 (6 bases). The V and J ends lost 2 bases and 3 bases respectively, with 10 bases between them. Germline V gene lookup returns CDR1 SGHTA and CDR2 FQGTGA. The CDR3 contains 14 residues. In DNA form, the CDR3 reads TGTGCCAGCAGCTTACAGGCAGGGGACACTGAAGCTTTCTTT. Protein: CASSLQAGDTEAFF.

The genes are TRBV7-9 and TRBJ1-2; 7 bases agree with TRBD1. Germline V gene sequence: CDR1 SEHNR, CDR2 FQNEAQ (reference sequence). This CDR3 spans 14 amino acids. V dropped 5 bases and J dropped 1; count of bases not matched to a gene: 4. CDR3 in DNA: TGTGCCAGCAGCGAAGGACAGGTTAACTATGGCTACACCTTC. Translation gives CASSEGQVNYGYTF. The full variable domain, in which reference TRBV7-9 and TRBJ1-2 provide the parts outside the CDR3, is DTGVSQNPRHKITKRGQNVTFRCDPISEHNRLYWYRQTLGQGPEFLTYFQNEAQLEKSRLLSDRFSAERPKGSFSTLEIQRTEQGDSAMYLCASSEGQVNYGYTFGSGTRLTVV.

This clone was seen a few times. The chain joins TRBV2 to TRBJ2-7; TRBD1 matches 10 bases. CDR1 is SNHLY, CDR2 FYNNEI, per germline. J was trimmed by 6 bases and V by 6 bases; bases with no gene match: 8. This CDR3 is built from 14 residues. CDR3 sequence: CASRRDRGTSEQYF. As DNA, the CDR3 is TGTGCCAGCAGGCGGGACAGGGGAACGAGCGAGCAGTACTTC.

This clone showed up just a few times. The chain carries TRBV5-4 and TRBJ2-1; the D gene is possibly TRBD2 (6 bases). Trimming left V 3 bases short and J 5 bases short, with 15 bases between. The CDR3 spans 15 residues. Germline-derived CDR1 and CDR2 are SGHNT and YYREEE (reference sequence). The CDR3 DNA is TGTGCCAGCAGCTCGGGACTCCGGGGTCACAATGAGCAGTTCTTC. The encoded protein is CASSSGLRGHNEQFF.

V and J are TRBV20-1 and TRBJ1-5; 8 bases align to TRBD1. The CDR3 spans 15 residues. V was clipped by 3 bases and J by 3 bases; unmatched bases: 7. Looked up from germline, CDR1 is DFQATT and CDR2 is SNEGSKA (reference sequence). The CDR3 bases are TGCAGTGCTAGTGCCGGGACAGGCTCCAATCAGCCCCAGCATTTT. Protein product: CSASAGTGSNQPQHF.

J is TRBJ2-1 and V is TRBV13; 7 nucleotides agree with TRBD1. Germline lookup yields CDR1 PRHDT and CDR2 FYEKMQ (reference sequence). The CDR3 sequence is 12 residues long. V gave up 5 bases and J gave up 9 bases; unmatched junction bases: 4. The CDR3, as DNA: TGTGCCAGCAGCCTGACAGGGCTTGAGCAGTTCTTC. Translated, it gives CASSLTGLEQFF.

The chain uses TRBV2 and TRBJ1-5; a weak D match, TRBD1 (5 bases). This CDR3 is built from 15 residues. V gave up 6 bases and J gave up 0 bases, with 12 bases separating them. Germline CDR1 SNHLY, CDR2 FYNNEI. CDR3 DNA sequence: TGTGCCAGCAGGGCAGACAGTTATAGCAATCAGCCCCAGCATTTT. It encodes CASRADSYSNQPQHF.

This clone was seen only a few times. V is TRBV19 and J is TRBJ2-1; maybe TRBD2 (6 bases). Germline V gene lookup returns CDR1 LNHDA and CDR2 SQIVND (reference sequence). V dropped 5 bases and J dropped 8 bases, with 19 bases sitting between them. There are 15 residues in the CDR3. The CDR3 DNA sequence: TGTGCCAGTAGTGTATCCCCGGGAGCCTGGGATGAGCAGTTCTTC. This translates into CASSVSPGAWDEQFF.

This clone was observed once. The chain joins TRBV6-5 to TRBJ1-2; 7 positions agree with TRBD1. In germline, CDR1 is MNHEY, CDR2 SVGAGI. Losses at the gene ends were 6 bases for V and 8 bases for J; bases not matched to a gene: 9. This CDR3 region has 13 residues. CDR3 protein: CASRETGLEGYTF. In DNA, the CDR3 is TGTGCCAGCAGAGAGACAGGGCTGGAGGGCTACACCTTC.

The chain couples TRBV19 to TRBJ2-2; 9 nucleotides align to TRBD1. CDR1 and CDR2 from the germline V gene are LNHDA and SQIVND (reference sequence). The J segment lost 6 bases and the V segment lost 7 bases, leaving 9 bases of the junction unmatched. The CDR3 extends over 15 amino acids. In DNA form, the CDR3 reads TGTGCCAGTAAGGGAAAGACAGGGGGGTCCGGGGAGCTGTTTTTT. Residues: CASKGKTGGSGELFF.